The source of this T cell receptor (beta chain) is a study of beta chain features in type 1 diabetes. Expressed TCRB transcripts were sequenced, since all the RNA that had been isolated was reverse transcribed. The assay was immunoSEQ multiplex PCR, and TCRdb's table has in-frame clones only and misses some. Of around 500,000 clones in the sample, around 10% are singletons; the top ten hold approximately 0.05%. The CDR3 covers 15 residues. V dropped 0 bases and J dropped 0 bases, with 7 bases sitting between them. Looked up from germline, CDR1 is SGHTA and CDR2 is FQGTGA. The J gene is TRBJ2-3, the V gene TRBV7-3, with no clear D. The TCR sequence derives from a woman younger than 35 in good health. Sequenced sample: naive CD4+ T cells from blood. This CDR3 reads CASSLTVTSTDTQYF. CDR3 bases: TGTGCCAGCAGCTTAACGGTCACTAGCACAGATACGCAGTATTTT.